This paragraph covers one TCR beta chain sequence. The antigen is not known. The sample belongs to a study of identical twins. Broader study findings: Part of the zero-insertion signal could reflect confounding by invariant MAIT and iNKT cells. Alpha sequences out of frame and shared by twins had excess low generation probability. Fewer insertions were carried by abundant cord blood beta clonotypes, but none was seen in memory repertoires.

Trimming removed 4 bases from V and 5 bases from J; junction bases left unmatched: 8. This CDR3 is built from 14 residues. Germline values: CDR1 DFQATT, CDR2 SNEGSKA (reference sequence). TCRdb re-derived calls from the 5' RACE reads in MiXCR, one entry per CDR3 protein. The sample consists of approximately 890,000 distinct CDR3 sequences, approximately 13% of them appearing once. Donors uniformly comprised healthy Caucasians. These same data were also listed under a study on yellow fever vaccine responses in identical twins.

The sample taken for sequencing was PBMCs. The chain links TRBV20-1 to TRBJ2-5, with TRBD1 identical over 9 bases. The source is a woman under 30 in good health. The CDR3 reads CSAIPGTGRETQYF. In nucleotides, the CDR3 is TGCAGTGCTATCCCCGGGACAGGGCGGGAGACCCAGTACTTC.